This paragraph reports one TCR beta chain. What it recognizes is unknown. The table came from immunoSEQ multiplex PCR; TCRdb's copy has only in-frame clones and leaves some out. Of 600,000 or so clones in the sample, 95% to 98% were seen once. This entry is derived from a study of shared clonotypes between healthy human individuals. V was pared by 2 bases and J by 3 bases, with 5 bases between. This CDR3 has 12 amino acids. Germline CDR1 is SEHNR and CDR2 is FQNEAQ (reference sequence). Study-wide results and limits: Despite large depth, sorted-subset datasets appeared incompletely sequenced.

Selected positively for CCR7 and CD45RO-negative, naive CD8 cells excluded terminally differentiated effector memory CD45RA+ cells. The TCR comes from a man aged 30 to 39 in good health. The rearrangement joins TRBV7-9 to TRBJ2-7; D unresolved. Source material: naive CD8+ T cells sorted from blood. Here the CDR3 DNA reads TGTGCCAGCAGCTTATCGAACTACGAGCAGTACTTC. Translated: CASSLSNYEQYF.